This T cell receptor beta chain appears in the sequencing data of a study of CD8 T cells in Susac syndrome. On the study more broadly: The sequenced Susac syndrome patients comprised more than 5 with active disease and fewer than 10 in remission. Study outcomes and limitations: Within total CD8+ repertoires, sixteen Susac-specific public clones were found, and within CD8+ TEMRA repertoires, about five. Peak Susac CD8+ clonal expansion was seen in TEMRA cells and active patients.

Germline V gene sequence: CDR1 KGHSH, CDR2 LQKENI. The CDR3 has 15 residues. Trimming took 2 bases from V and 2 from J, leaving 12 bases between them. Worth noting for this clonotype: Its specificity is unknown.

Roughly 0.45 to 1 ug RNA was reverse transcribed with random hexamers. Amplification of the TCR beta CDR3 was carried out by immunoSEQ multiplex PCR, which spanned a total of 54 Vbeta and 13 Jbeta segments. MiXCR, run by TCRdb on the immunoSEQ multiplex PCR reads, gives a single entry per CDR3 protein. The sample lists roughly 88,000 distinct CDR3 sequences; around 96% were seen once. The V gene is TRBV18, the J gene TRBJ2-5; D is uncertain. This TCR was sampled from a human donor with Susac syndrome. The sample was CD8+ T cells from PBMCs. The CDR3, as DNA: TGTGCCAGCTCACCAGGCCCGAATCCGCAAGAGACCCAGTACTTC. As protein: CASSPGPNPQETQYF.